This T cell receptor (beta chain) was profiled in a study of vaccination and CD4 T cells after COVID-19. Study in general: SARS-CoV-2 PCR on nasal swabs had been positive for the convalescent patients; several were mild and one was severe. Samples were taken after vaccination, a median of around 67 days after dose two, with a range of 14 to 241.

CDR1 is MNHEY, CDR2 SMNVEV, per germline (reference sequence). This CDR3 is built from 16 residues. Trimming at V came to 4 bases and at J to 4 bases, leaving 8 bases not matched to a gene. Oncomine TCR Beta short-read sequencing was applied to DNA from cultured CD4+ T cells. TCRdb re-derived calls from the PCR reads in MiXCR, one entry per CDR3 protein. The sample has around 13,000 distinct CDR3 sequences, less than 65% seen once. For this clonotype: Its antigen remains unidentified.

The treatment: roughly nine-day PBMC culture with coronavirus spike peptide pools or control peptides (ViraFEST assay). Specimen: CD4+ T cells from blood, cultured in vitro, collected before SARS-CoV-2 vaccination. This TCR derives from a human donor who had recovered from COVID-19. The chain couples TRBV27 to TRBJ2-3; TRBD2 agrees at 10 bases. CDR3 nucleotide sequence: TGTGCCAGCAGTTCGAGGGCGGGACTAGCGTCAGATACGCAGTATTTT. As protein: CASSSRAGLASDTQYF.